A single sample gave rise to the 27 T cell receptor beta chains below, sequenced in a study of T cell responses to AZD1222 COVID-19 vaccine. Assay used: immunoSEQ multiplex PCR; TCRdb lists only in-frame clones, some missing. The sample includes about 150,000 clones, around 91% of them seen just once. This specimen consisted of peripheral blood, obtained on day 0 of AZD1222 vaccination. These receptor sequences come from an adult in good health.

V and J are TRBV9 and TRBJ2-7; 7 nucleotides agree with TRBD1. The CDR3 is 15 amino acids. The V gene end was trimmed by 4 bases and the J gene end by 4 bases; junction bases not matched to a gene: 11. The germline gives CDR1 SGDLS, CDR2 YYNGEE. The CDR3 here is CASSWKVGGLYEQYF. The CDR3 DNA reads TGTGCCAGCAGCTGGAAGGTAGGGGGCTTATACGAGCAGTACTTC.

The J gene is TRBJ2-3, the V gene TRBV9; D is ambiguous. The V gene lost 0 bases and the J gene lost 2 bases, with 10 bases spanning the gap. CDR3 length: 15 amino acids. In germline, CDR1 is SGDLS, CDR2 YYNGEE. The CDR3 bases are TGTGCCAGCAGCGTAGCCCCACCTAACACAGATACGCAGTATTTT. Amino acid sequence: CASSVAPPNTDTQYF.

This chain connects TRBV3-1 (or the pseudogene TRBV3-2) to TRBJ2-7, with 8 bases lining up with TRBD2. Germline V lookup: CDR1 LGHDT, CDR2 YNNKEL (reference sequence). Trimming removed 0 bases from V and 6 bases from J; junction bases left unmatched: 16. The length of the CDR3 is 18 residues. CDR3 sequence (DNA): TGTGCCAGCAGCCAAGAAGTGTGGGCCGGGACTAGTCCCTCCGAGCAGTACTTC. This translates into CASSQEVWAGTSPSEQYF.

The V call is TRBV7-9, the J call TRBJ2-3; D is perhaps TRBD2 (6 bases). CDR1 and CDR2 (germline): SEHNR, FQNEAQ (reference sequence). CDR3 size: 18 residues. Trimming removed 2 bases from V and 0 bases from J, with 18 bases in between. The CDR3 nucleotides read TGTGCCAGCAGCTTATATGGGGCTTCCGGACTAAGCACAGATACGCAGTATTTT. This codes for CASSLYGASGLSTDTQYF.

The chain is built from TRBV6-5 and TRBJ1-3; D ambiguous. The CDR3 length is 15 residues. Between the trimmed V and J ends, which lost 2 bases and 4 bases, there was a span of 12 bases. The germline V gene has CDR1 MNHEY and CDR2 SVGAGI. CDR3 protein: CASSYKIGFGNTIYF. The CDR3 coding sequence is TGTGCCAGCAGTTACAAGATAGGTTTCGGAAACACCATATATTTT.

This chain uses TRBV4-1 with TRBJ2-5; D gene uncertain. This CDR3 contains 16 residues. Germline lookup yields CDR1 MGHRA and CDR2 YSYEKL. Trimming removed 1 base at V and 4 bases at J, with 16 bases between. The CDR3 sequence: CASSQGTGPIGETQYF. The CDR3 nucleotides are TGCGCCAGCAGCCAAGGAACCGGGCCGATAGGAGAGACCCAGTACTTC.

The chain has TRBV12-3 or TRBV12-4 and TRBJ1-2; D is ambiguous. The V end was cut by 5 bases, the J end by 1 base, with 2 bases between. The length of the CDR3 is 11 residues. DNA of the CDR3: TGTGCCAGCAGTGGTAACTATGGCTACACCTTC. The encoded protein is CASSGNYGYTF.

The CDR3 sequence is CSASSSFQETQYF. In DNA, the CDR3 is TGCAGTGCTAGTTCATCATTCCAAGAGACCCAGTACTTC. The V gene is TRBV20-1, the J gene TRBJ2-5; no definite D call. The CDR3 contains 13 residues. From germline, CDR1 is DFQATT and CDR2 SNEGSKA (reference sequence). V was pared by 3 bases and J by 1 base, with 9 bases between.

The CDR3 nucleotides are TGTGCCAGCAGTTCTAGAAGGGGGCCCGGCGAGCAGTACGTC. Its protein product is CASSSRRGPGEQYV. The J gene is TRBJ2-7, the V gene TRBV27; 7 nucleotides align to TRBD1. CDR3 length: 14 amino acids. The V gene end was trimmed by 4 bases and the J gene end by 6 bases; junction bases not matched to a gene: 9. Germline V gives CDR1 MNHEY, CDR2 SMNVEV (reference sequence).

The chain is built from TRBV27 and TRBJ2-7; 7 bases match TRBD2. The J segment lost 3 bases and the V segment lost 6 bases, leaving 8 bases of the junction unmatched. CDR3 length: 14 residues. CDR1 MNHEY and CDR2 SMNVEV come from the germline V gene (reference sequence). DNA for the CDR3: TGTGCCAGCAGCATTAGCGGGCCAAACTACGAGCAGTACTTC. Its translation is CASSISGPNYEQYF.

The chain uses TRBV9 and TRBJ1-1; no firm D call. The CDR3 extends over 12 amino acids. Germline V gene data show CDR1 as SGDLS and CDR2 as YYNGEE. The germline V and J ends were trimmed by 3 bases and 7 bases, with 10 bases remaining between them. CDR3 in DNA: TGTGCCAGCAGCGCAGACGGTTTTGAAGCTTTCTTT. This translates into CASSADGFEAFF.

This clone showed up just once. At one end, the junction sequence differs from germline, possibly due to a read error. The chain joins TRBV27 to TRBJ1-4; no clear D. CDR1 and CDR2 from the germline V gene are MNHEY and SMNVEV (reference sequence). The CDR3 covers 11 residues. The CDR3 sequence is CALQVREKLCF. The CDR3, as DNA: TGTGCCCTCCAGGTGAGGGAAAAACTGTGTTTT.

The V and J genes are TRBV9 and TRBJ1-6; a weak D match, TRBD1 (5 bases). The V and J ends lost 0 bases and 5 bases respectively, with 12 bases between them. CDR3 length: 16 residues. Germline V gene lookup returns CDR1 SGDLS and CDR2 YYNGEE. CDR3 in amino acids: CASSVGGVLDNSPLHF. For the CDR3, the DNA is TGTGCCAGCAGCGTAGGGGGGGTCTTAGATAATTCACCCCTCCACTTT.

This chain joins TRBV6-2 or TRBV6-3 and TRBJ1-2; tentative D call: TRBD1 (5 bases). Germline values: CDR1 MNHEY, CDR2 SVGEGT. CDR3 length: 16 residues. Trimming pared 6 bases from V and 4 bases from J, leaving 21 bases between. CDR3 protein: CASSQGQIGLFYGYTF. CDR3 coding DNA: TGTGCCAGCAGCCAAGGACAAATTGGGCTCTTCTATGGCTACACCTTC.

The chain is built from TRBV27 and TRBJ2-7; 10 positions agree with TRBD1. Trimming cost V 6 bases and J 4 bases; bases outside gene matches: 9. The V gene's germline CDR1 is MNHEY and CDR2 SMNVEV (reference sequence). The length of the CDR3 is 15 residues. The DNA for the CDR3 is TGTGCCAGCAGCCTGACAGGGGGCCTCGGGTACGAGCAGTACTTC. Protein: CASSLTGGLGYEQYF.

This chain links TRBV5-1 with TRBJ2-7; D call uncertain. CDR3 length: 13 amino acids. V lost 4 bases to trimming and J lost 2 bases, with 10 bases between them. The V gene's germline CDR1 is SGHRS and CDR2 YFSETQ. This chain's CDR3 is CASSPGPAYEQYF. The CDR3, as DNA: TGCGCCAGCAGCCCCGGGCCCGCCTACGAGCAGTACTTC.

The chain combines TRBV5-1 with TRBJ1-2; D unresolved. CDR3 length equals 15 residues. Trimming shortened V by 1 base and J by 3 bases, and 13 bases separated the two germline ends. CDR1 is SGHRS and CDR2 is YFSETQ in the germline V gene. DNA for the CDR3: TGCGCCAGCAGCTTGTCCCCGCCAGGAGACTATGGCTACACCTTC. Translating gives CASSLSPPGDYGYTF.

The chain uses TRBV7-3 and TRBJ2-2; a weak D match, TRBD2 (6 bases). The V and J ends lost 4 bases and 4 bases respectively, with 7 bases between them. Per the germline V gene, CDR1 is SGHTA and CDR2 is FQGTGA. The CDR3 contains 13 residues. Here the CDR3 DNA reads TGTGCCAGCAGCTCGGAGGGCACCGGGGAGCTGTTTTTT. Protein sequence: CASSSEGTGELFF.

The chain has TRBV5-1 and TRBJ2-2; perhaps D is TRBD1 or TRBD2 (5 bases each). CDR1 SGHRS and CDR2 YFSETQ come from the germline V gene. This CDR3 comprises 14 residues. V lost 4 bases and J lost 4, with 11 bases in between. The chain's CDR3 is CASSTRGRTGELFF. CDR3 nucleotides: TGCGCCAGCAGCACGAGGGGTCGCACCGGGGAGCTGTTTTTT.

The rearrangement links TRBV3-1 (or the pseudogene TRBV3-2) to TRBJ1-1; D remains unclear. Germline CDR1 is LGHDT and CDR2 is YNNKEL (reference sequence). CDR3 length: 14 amino acids. V was clipped by 0 bases and J by 9 bases, with 14 bases between them. CDR3 in amino acids: CASSQDLTPTQAFF. The CDR3 bases are TGTGCCAGCAGCCAAGATTTAACACCAACGCAAGCTTTCTTT.

This chain uses TRBV2 with TRBJ1-1; the D is unclear. This CDR3 has 12 amino acids. Germline V gene data show CDR1 as SNHLY and CDR2 as FYNNEI. V dropped 6 bases and J dropped 1 base, with 6 bases sitting between them. The CDR3 DNA sequence: TGTGCCAGCAGAGCAGAGAACACTGAAGCTTTCTTT. Its translation is CASRAENTEAFF.

The CDR3 protein is CASSLSVHNEQFF. Written as DNA, the CDR3 is TGTGCCAGCAGTTTATCGGTACACAATGAGCAGTTCTTC. V gene TRBV27 combines with J gene TRBJ2-1; D remains ambiguous. The CDR3 loop spans 13 amino acids. Deletions cut 0 bases from V and 5 bases from J, with 5 bases between. The germline V gene encodes CDR1 MNHEY and CDR2 SMNVEV (reference sequence).

The chain recombines TRBV9 with TRBJ2-1; 11 bases agree with TRBD2. This CDR3 spans 16 amino acids. J lost 4 bases, V lost 1 base, and 4 bases had no gene match. CDR1 and CDR2 from the germline V gene are SGDLS and YYNGEE. The CDR3 spells CASSVTGTSGYNEQFF. The CDR3 DNA reads as TGTGCCAGCAGCGTAACCGGGACTAGCGGATACAATGAGCAGTTCTTC.

J is TRBJ1-1 and V is TRBV6-5; D ambiguous. Trimming removed 5 bases from V and 1 base from J, with 11 bases in between. CDR1 is MNHEY, CDR2 SVGAGI, per germline. The CDR3 spans 14 residues. This CDR3 is CASSIGRENTEAFF. CDR3 nucleotide sequence: TGTGCCAGCAGTATAGGACGGGAGAACACTGAAGCTTTCTTT.

The J gene is TRBJ2-1, the V gene TRBV27; D possibly corresponds to TRBD2 (6 bases). Germline V gives CDR1 MNHEY, CDR2 SMNVEV (reference sequence). The CDR3 contains 14 residues. Trimming cost V 5 bases and J 8 bases, with 16 bases left between them. The chain's CDR3 is CASSPMTSSHEQFF. Written as DNA, the CDR3 is TGTGCCAGCAGTCCCATGACTAGTTCCCATGAGCAGTTCTTC.

This chain joins TRBV21-1 and TRBJ2-5; no DNA check was done on the table's D call, TRBD2. TRBV21-1 is given as a pseudogene. The length of the CDR3 is 14 residues. The CDR3 DNA sequence: TGTGCCAGCAGCCTAGGGGGGGGCCTGACGACCCAGTACTTC. Protein: CASSLGGGLTTQYF.

The chain links TRBV9 to TRBJ2-3; D tentatively fits TRBD1 or TRBD2 (5 bases each). Germline CDR1 is SGDLS and CDR2 is YYNGEE. V was trimmed by 3 bases and J by 7 bases, leaving 15 bases between them. The CDR3 totals 14 residues. The CDR3 protein is CASSAGTAGNTQYF. CDR3 sequence (DNA): TGTGCCAGCAGCGCGGGGACGGCTGGCAATACGCAGTATTTT.